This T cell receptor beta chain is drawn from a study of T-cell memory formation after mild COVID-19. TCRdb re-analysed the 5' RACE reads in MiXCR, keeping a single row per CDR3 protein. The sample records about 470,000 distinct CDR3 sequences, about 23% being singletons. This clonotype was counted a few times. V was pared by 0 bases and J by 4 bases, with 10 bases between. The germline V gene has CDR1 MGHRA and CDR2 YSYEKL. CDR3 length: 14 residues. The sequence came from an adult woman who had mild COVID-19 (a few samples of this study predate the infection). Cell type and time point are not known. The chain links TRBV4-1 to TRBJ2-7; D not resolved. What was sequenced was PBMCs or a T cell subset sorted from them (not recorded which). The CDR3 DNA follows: TGCGCCAGCAGCCAAGAACCTCCAGAATACGAGCAGTACTTC. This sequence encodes CASSQEPPEYEQYF.